A selection of T cell receptor beta chains follows, all from one sample in a study of regulatory T cells in long-lasting Graves disease. One entry per CDR3 protein, called by TCRdb with MiXCR from the multiplex PCR reads. Of 360,000 or so distinct CDR3 sequences in the sample, roughly 16% were seen once. These same data were also listed under a study on T cells in Graves' hyperthyroidism and ophthalmopathy.

Sequenced here: peripheral blood mononuclear cells (PBMCs), sampled at new diagnosis, from a patient treated with antithyroid drugs. Every receptor here comes from a woman aged 18-29 years with Graves disease. Both conserved end residues are part of each CDR3. The order of the fields is J gene, V gene, CDR3 protein.

j_gene: TRBJ1-1; v_gene: TRBV5-1; CDR3aa: CASSWTGGAGNRREAFF
j_gene: TRBJ2-3; v_gene: TRBV20-1; CDR3aa: CSALTSGGVTDTQYF
j_gene: TRBJ2-3; v_gene: TRBV2; CDR3aa: CASSEFIGRQGSGTSTDTQYF
j_gene: TRBJ2-1; v_gene: TRBV19; CDR3aa: CASSISGYNEQFF
j_gene: TRBJ2-5; v_gene: TRBV18; CDR3aa: CASSPRSGSTETQYF
j_gene: TRBJ1-4; v_gene: TRBV6-5; CDR3aa: CASSYGSRRNEKLFF
j_gene: TRBJ1-6; v_gene: TRBV6-1; CDR3aa: CASSRYRTDFNSPLHF
j_gene: TRBJ2-7; v_gene: TRBV7-6; CDR3aa: CASSPAGRPTYEQYF
j_gene: TRBJ2-7; v_gene: TRBV7-8; CDR3aa: CASSLGGGGEQYF
j_gene: TRBJ2-3; v_gene: TRBV20-1; CDR3aa: CSARDMQQSGTQYF
j_gene: TRBJ2-7; v_gene: TRBV20-1; CDR3aa: CSARTPTGEAYEQYF
j_gene: TRBJ1-1; v_gene: TRBV28; CDR3aa: CASSSGQVLRTEAFF
j_gene: TRBJ2-4; v_gene: TRBV5-1; CDR3aa: CASSLRSGAVTDIQYF
j_gene: TRBJ2-7; v_gene: TRBV6-5; CDR3aa: CASSYRTGETLEQYF
j_gene: TRBJ2-3; v_gene: TRBV5-1; CDR3aa: CASRSQTGTDTQYF
j_gene: TRBJ1-2; v_gene: TRBV27; CDR3aa: CASKGANYGYTF
j_gene: TRBJ1-5; v_gene: TRBV2; CDR3aa: CASSSNQPQHF
j_gene: TRBJ1-1; v_gene: TRBV28; CDR3aa: CASSLFGEMNTEAFF
j_gene: TRBJ1-2; v_gene: TRBV3-1; CDR3aa: CASSQEGRARGSYTF
j_gene: TRBJ2-7; v_gene: TRBV19; CDR3aa: CACKRDRASYEQYF
j_gene: TRBJ2-2; v_gene: TRBV5-1; CDR3aa: CASSSQPTGSTGELFF
j_gene: TRBJ2-5; v_gene: TRBV11-2; CDR3aa: CASSSTSGSSQETQYF
j_gene: TRBJ1-5; v_gene: TRBV18; CDR3aa: CASSPEQNQPQHF
j_gene: TRBJ1-6; v_gene: TRBV2; CDR3aa: CASSVEKGVNSPLHF
j_gene: TRBJ1-5; v_gene: TRBV19; CDR3aa: CASSTQSGTGYNQPQHF
j_gene: TRBJ1-5; v_gene: TRBV20-1; CDR3aa: CSAPGLSNQPQHF
j_gene: TRBJ2-3; v_gene: TRBV30; CDR3aa: CAWSVGGITDTQYF
j_gene: TRBJ2-7; v_gene: TRBV28; CDR3aa: CASSDTGGSYEQYF
j_gene: TRBJ1-6; v_gene: TRBV11-2; CDR3aa: CASSLHPGTGGSPLHF